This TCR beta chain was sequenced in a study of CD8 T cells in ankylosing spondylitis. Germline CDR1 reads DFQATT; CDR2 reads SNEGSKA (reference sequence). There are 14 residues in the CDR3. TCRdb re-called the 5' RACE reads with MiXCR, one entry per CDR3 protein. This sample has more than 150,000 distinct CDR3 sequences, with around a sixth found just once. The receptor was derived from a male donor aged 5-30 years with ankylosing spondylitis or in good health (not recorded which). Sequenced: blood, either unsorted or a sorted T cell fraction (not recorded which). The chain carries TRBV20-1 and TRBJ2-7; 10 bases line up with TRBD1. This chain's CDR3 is CSQHGTGDSYEQYF. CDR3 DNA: TGCAGCCAACACGGGACAGGGGATTCGTACGAGCAGTACTTC.